The 23 T cell receptor beta chains reported below all come from one sample, sequenced in a study of molecular identifiers for immune sequencing clone quantification. In TCRdb, the PCR reads were re-called with MiXCR into one record per CDR3 protein. Here the sample spans approximately 670,000 distinct CDR3 sequences, 20% being singletons. The sample was naive CD8+ T cells from blood, with Jurkat cell RNA spiked in. Subset in this sample: FACS-sorted CD8+CD4-CCR7+CD45RA+ naive T cells. These receptors were obtained from a human donor in good health. Some libraries in this study had Jurkat cell RNA spiked in.

This clonotype was observed at least ten times. CDR3 in amino acids: CASSSQVVNYEQYF. DNA for the CDR3: TGTGCCAGCAGCTCGCAAGTTGTCAACTACGAGCAGTACTTC. The chain links TRBV7-9 to TRBJ2-7, with D unclear. The germline CDR1 and CDR2 sequences are SEHNR and FQNEAQ (reference sequence). V dropped 4 bases and J dropped 3 bases, with 13 bases sitting between them. The CDR3 sequence is 14 residues long.

There are many counts of this clonotype. The CDR3 DNA follows: TGTGCCAGCAGTTTATACAGTCAGAGCAATCAGCCCCAGCATTTT. Its translation is CASSLYSQSNQPQHF. This rearrangement joins TRBV28 to TRBJ1-5; D gene uncertain. The CDR3 length is 15 residues. Trimming cost V 1 base and J 1 base, with 8 bases left between them. Germline V gene lookup returns CDR1 MDHEN and CDR2 SYDVKM.

The rearrangement joins TRBV2 to TRBJ2-2; TRBD1 might be the D (5 bases). Per the germline V gene, CDR1 is SNHLY and CDR2 is FYNNEI. The germline V and J ends were trimmed by 10 bases and 2 bases, with 11 bases remaining between them. The CDR3 totals 13 residues. CDR3 residues: CATAGQNTGELFF. The CDR3 nucleotides read TGTGCCACAGCCGGACAAAACACCGGGGAGCTGTTTTTT.

The gene calls are TRBV27 and TRBJ2-7; no reliable D call. The germline V gene encodes CDR1 MNHEY and CDR2 SMNVEV (reference sequence). The ends were cut back, 4 bases at V and 7 bases at J, with 17 bases in the middle. The CDR3 contains 14 residues. The CDR3 here is CASSYPPEPSEQYF. CDR3 bases: TGTGCCAGCAGTTACCCCCCGGAGCCATCGGAGCAGTACTTC.

This clonotype came up many times. One end of the junction does not line up with germline, which may come from a read error. The chain has TRBV5-1 and TRBJ1-4; a weak D match, TRBD1 (6 bases). CDR1 and CDR2 (germline): SGHRS, YFSETQ. This CDR3 is 14 amino acids long. The CDR3 DNA reads as TGTGCCAGCAGCTTGGGGCAGGGGAATGAAAAACTGTTTTTT. It translates to CASSLGQGNEKLFF.

This clonotype was counted between two and nine times. The rearrangement links TRBV30 to TRBJ2-7; D is possibly TRBD1 (5 bases). This CDR3 region has 12 residues. Germline V gives CDR1 GTSNPN, CDR2 SVGIG (reference sequence). V was clipped by 2 bases and J by 4 bases, with 9 bases between them. The CDR3 coding sequence is TGTGCCTGGAGTTCAAACAGGTACGAGCAGTACTTC. It codes for CAWSSNRYEQYF.

The chain couples TRBV19 to TRBJ1-5, with D possibly being TRBD1 (6 bases). The CDR3 contains 16 residues. The V gene's germline CDR1 is LNHDA and CDR2 SQIVND (reference sequence). V gave up 3 bases and J gave up 5 bases, with 17 bases separating them. The CDR3 region is CASSILPQGGYQPQHF. The DNA for the CDR3 is TGTGCCAGTAGTATCCTCCCACAGGGTGGATATCAGCCCCAGCATTTT.

This clonotype appeared many times. The chain links TRBV4-1 to TRBJ2-1; the D gene is possibly TRBD2 (5 bases). The CDR3 is 15 residues long. Germline V gene sequence: CDR1 MGHRA, CDR2 YSYEKL. The germline V and J ends were trimmed by 4 bases and 0 bases, with 10 bases remaining between them. The CDR3 coding sequence is TGCGCCAGCAGCCTGACGGGGAGCTCCTACAATGAGCAGTTCTTC. It specifies CASSLTGSSYNEQFF.

This clonotype was detected a few times. The V call is TRBV2, the J call TRBJ1-4; maybe TRBD1 (6 bases). V lost 5 bases and J lost 8, with 12 bases in between. CDR3 length: 13 amino acids. Germline V gene lookup returns CDR1 SNHLY and CDR2 FYNNEI. The CDR3 sequence: CASSMGGREKLFF. The CDR3 coding sequence is TGTGCCAGCAGTATGGGGGGCAGAGAAAAACTGTTTTTT.

This clonotype was counted ten times or more. The V gene is TRBV4-1, the J gene TRBJ1-2, with D possibly being TRBD1 (5 bases). This CDR3 has 13 amino acids. V gave up 3 bases and J gave up 6 bases, with 11 bases separating them. From germline, CDR1 is MGHRA and CDR2 YSYEKL. CDR3 sequence reads: CASSQIGAHGYTF. CDR3 DNA sequence: TGCGCCAGCAGCCAGATCGGGGCTCATGGCTACACCTTC.

The rearrangement joins TRBV28 to TRBJ1-5; D not resolved. The CDR3 has 15 amino acids. V shed 3 bases and J shed 0 bases, with 9 bases lying between them. Looked up from germline, CDR1 is MDHEN and CDR2 is SYDVKM. In nucleotides, the CDR3 is TGTGCCAGCAGTTTTTTGGGCAGTAGCAATCAGCCCCAGCATTTT. Its protein product is CASSFLGSSNQPQHF.

The table lists this clonotype with many counts. CDR3 DNA: TGTGCCACCAGCAGAGATCTCGGGACTAGCGGTGAGCAGTACTTC. Amino acids: CATSRDLGTSGEQYF. This rearrangement joins TRBV15 to TRBJ2-7; 11 bases line up with TRBD2. Looked up from germline, CDR1 is LNHNV and CDR2 is YYDKDF (reference sequence). The CDR3 has 15 amino acids. Germline trimming cut 0 bases from V and 7 bases from J; bases unmatched to any gene: 5.

This clonotype was observed many times. The V call is TRBV28, the J call TRBJ2-2; 13 bases align to TRBD2. Trimming took 6 bases from V and 0 from J; bases not matched to a gene: 4. This CDR3 region has 17 residues. The germline V gene has CDR1 MDHEN and CDR2 SYDVKM. The CDR3 region has the DNA TGTGCCAGCAGCCGGACTAGCGGGAGCGCGAACACCGGGGAGCTGTTTTTT. Its protein product is CASSRTSGSANTGELFF.

This clonotype was seen repeatedly, ten times or more. The chain carries TRBV28 and TRBJ2-7; 7 bases map to TRBD1. With 3 bases clipped from V and 2 bases from J, the junction kept 10 bases outside the gene matches. Germline V gene data show CDR1 as MDHEN and CDR2 as SYDVKM. The CDR3 is 16 amino acids. The CDR3 here is CASSLLTGTVPYEQYF. DNA for the CDR3: TGTGCCAGCAGTTTGCTGACCGGGACAGTCCCCTACGAGCAGTACTTC.

The genes are TRBV9 and TRBJ1-2, with TRBD1 matching over 9 bases. This CDR3 comprises 16 residues. Germline loops: CDR1 SGDLS, CDR2 YYNGEE. V shed 5 bases, J shed 1 base, and the junction held 9 bases outside the gene matches. This CDR3 reads CASSPTTGGYNYGYTF. As DNA, the CDR3 is TGTGCCAGCAGTCCTACGACAGGGGGATATAACTATGGCTACACCTTC.

This clonotype was recorded many times. The gene calls are TRBV2 and TRBJ2-7; D remains unclear. Germline CDR1 reads SNHLY; CDR2 reads FYNNEI. Trimming took 3 bases from V and 1 from J, leaving 7 bases between them. The CDR3 runs to 13 residues. Here the CDR3 DNA reads TGTGCCAGCAGTGAGTGGGGTTCCTACGAGCAGTACTTC. Translating it yields CASSEWGSYEQYF.

At least ten counts were recorded for this clonotype. The rearrangement joins TRBV6-2 or TRBV6-3 to TRBJ2-1; the D is unclear. Germline V gene lookup returns CDR1 MNHEY and CDR2 SVGEGT. V was clipped by 2 bases and J by 0 bases, with 8 bases between them. CDR3 length: 15 amino acids. CDR3: CASSYGGRSYNEQFF. CDR3 DNA sequence: TGTGCCAGCAGTTACGGCGGTCGCTCCTACAATGAGCAGTTCTTC.

This clonotype was observed a few times. This rearrangement joins TRBV6-2 or TRBV6-3 to TRBJ2-2; a weak D match, TRBD1 (7 bases). Trimming cost V 2 bases and J 2 bases, with 15 bases left between them. This CDR3 has 17 residues. Germline-derived CDR1 and CDR2 are MNHEY and SVGEGT. The CDR3 DNA follows: TGTGCCAGCAGTTACACCCCGGAGGGGGCTAACACCGGGGAGCTGTTTTTT. It codes for CASSYTPEGANTGELFF.

In this sample, this clonotype turned up many times. The V call is TRBV29-1, the J call TRBJ2-7; 13 bases match TRBD2. The V gene's germline CDR1 is SQVTM and CDR2 ANQGSEA. The J segment lost 7 bases and the V segment lost 3 bases, leaving 0 bases of the junction unmatched. The CDR3 totals 12 residues. The CDR3 coding sequence is TGCAGCGTTGAGGGACTAGCGGGGGAGCAGTACTTC. Protein sequence: CSVEGLAGEQYF.

There are a few counts of this clonotype. Just one base apart from a much larger clone, this may be a read error. V usage is TRBV5-6 and J usage is TRBJ2-7; TRBD1 matches at 9 bases. Germline V lookup: CDR1 SGHDT, CDR2 YYEEEE. The V and J ends lost 4 bases and 0 bases, in that order; junction bases with no gene match: 5. The CDR3 is 15 residues long. DNA for the CDR3: TGTGCCAGCAGCGCCGGGACAGGGAACTCCTACGAGCAGTACTTC. Protein product: CASSAGTGNSYEQYF.

This clonotype was recorded many times. This CDR3 is CASSIGQDYEQYF. As DNA, the CDR3 is TGTGCCAGCAGCATCGGACAGGACTACGAGCAGTACTTC. The chain is built from TRBV7-8 and TRBJ2-7; 7 bases line up with TRBD1. V trimming: 5 bases; J trimming: 3 bases; junction bases outside the gene matches: 4. The CDR3 loop spans 13 amino acids. Per the germline V gene, CDR1 is SGHVS and CDR2 is FQNEAQ. Variable domain in full (rest from reference TRBV7-8 and TRBJ2-7): GAGVSQSPRYKVAKRGQDVALRCDPISGHVSLFWYQQALGQGPEFLTYFQNEAQLDKSGLPSDRFFAERPEGSVSTLKIQRTQQEDSAVYLCASSIGQDYEQYFGPGTRLTVT.

This clonotype was counted at least ten times. J is TRBJ1-4 and V is TRBV4-3; no definite D call. This CDR3 has 15 residues. Germline V CDR1 and CDR2: LGHNA, YSLEER. V dropped 1 base and J dropped 0 bases, with 6 bases sitting between them. The CDR3 region has the DNA TGCGCCAGCAGCCAAGTACCTCCAACTAATGAAAAACTGTTTTTT. It translates to CASSQVPPTNEKLFF.

There are a few counts of this clonotype. The V gene is TRBV27, the J gene TRBJ1-4; 11 bases align to TRBD1. V gave up 6 bases and J gave up 5 bases; unmatched junction bases: 8. Germline V gene sequence: CDR1 MNHEY, CDR2 SMNVEV (reference sequence). This CDR3 has 16 amino acids. CDR3 amino acids: CASRDGTGGLNEKLFF. In nucleotides, the CDR3 is TGTGCCAGCAGGGATGGGACAGGGGGGTTAAATGAAAAACTGTTTTTT. The full variable domain, in which reference TRBV27 and TRBJ1-4 provide the parts outside the CDR3, is EAQVTQNPRYLITVTGKKLTVTCSQNMNHEYMSWYRQDPGLGLRQIYYSMNVEVTDKGDVPEGYKVSRKEKRNFPLILESPSPNQTSLYFCASRDGTGGLNEKLFFGSGTQLSVL.